A selection of T cell receptor beta chains follows, all from one sample in a study of STAT5B mutations in CD4+ large granular lymphocyte leukemia. Profiling relied on immunoSEQ multiplex PCR, and the TCRdb table lists in-frame clones only, not all of them. The sample has about 30,000 clones, approximately 79% seen once; the top ten hold approximately 6.2%. Source material: CD4+ T cells from blood buffy coats. Receptors were obtained from a human donor in good health. Each CDR3 is given with its conserved first and last residue. A D gene is named only where the DNA matches it firmly. Clone size is shown for a subset of rows, as once, few, many or a class of expanded clone.

j_call,d_call,clone_size,v_call,cdr3_aa,cdr3_nt
TRBJ1-1,.,few,TRBV29-1,CSVEDRKGKNTEAFF,TGCAGCGTTGAAGATCGCAAAGGGAAGAACACTGAAGCTTTCTTT
TRBJ1-1,TRBD1,few,TRBV10-3,CAISDAQGAEAFF,TGTGCCATCAGTGACGCACAGGGGGCTGAAGCTTTCTTT
TRBJ2-1,TRBD2,.,TRBV7-2,CASSSRGDEQFF,TGTGCCAGCAGTTCCCGGGGGGATGAGCAGTTCTTC
TRBJ1-1,.,.,TRBV7-2,CASSLEASTEAFF,TGTGCCAGCAGCTTAGAGGCCAGCACTGAAGCTTTCTTT
TRBJ1-2,.,.,TRBV6-5,CASSYRLGVPLF,TGTGCCAGCAGTTACAGGTTGGGGGTTCCCCTCTTC
TRBJ2-1,.,.,TRBV6-1,CASSPQGGEQFF,TGTGCCAGCAGTCCCCAGGGGGGCGAGCAGTTCTTC
TRBJ2-3,.,once,TRBV10-1,CASRTTGLSTDTQYF,TGCGCCAGCCGCACGACAGGCCTAAGCACAGATACGCAGTATTTT
TRBJ1-1,TRBD1,.,TRBV6-5,CASSYSQGVGTEAFF,TGTGCCAGCAGTTACTCACAGGGGGTAGGGACTGAAGCTTTCTTT
TRBJ1-5,TRBD1,few,TRBV4-3,CASSQDGTGRGQPQHF,TGCGCCAGCAGCCAAGATGGGACAGGAAGAGGTCAGCCCCAGCATTTT
TRBJ1-2,TRBD1,.,TRBV6-5,CASSPNRGNGYTF,TGTGCCAGCAGCCCCAACAGGGGAAATGGCTACACCTTC
TRBJ1-4,.,once,TRBV19,CASAGGIEKLFF,TGTGCCAGTGCCGGAGGAATTGAAAAACTGTTTTTT
TRBJ1-5,TRBD1,few,TRBV19,CASSPDLGTVGNQPQHF,TGTGCCAGTAGTCCGGACCTTGGGACAGTCGGCAATCAGCCCCAGCATTTT
TRBJ1-2,TRBD1,.,TRBV14,CASSRTGLVRGYGYTF,TGTGCCAGCAGCCGGACAGGGCTCGTTCGGGGCTATGGCTACACCTTC
TRBJ1-1,.,.,TRBV12-5,CASGRDIGNAEAFF,TGTGCTAGTGGCCGAGATATTGGAAACGCTGAAGCTTTCTTT
TRBJ2-2,TRBD1,.,TRBV10-3,CAISDGRGHGTGELFF,TGTGCCATCAGTGATGGCAGGGGGCATGGCACCGGGGAGCTGTTTTTT
TRBJ2-5,.,.,TRBV11-2,CASSLGLLKETQYF,TGTGCCAGCAGCTTAGGACTTTTAAAAGAGACCCAGTACTTC
TRBJ2-1,.,.,TRBV21-1,CASSEKDGSSYNEQFF,TGTGCCAGCTCCGAAAAGGACGGGAGCTCCTACAATGAGCAGTTCTTC
TRBJ1-2,.,.,TRBV20-1,CSARVYTF,TGCAGTGCTAGGGTCTACACCTTC
TRBJ1-1,.,.,TRBV11-2,CASSLVAGGTLNTEAFF,TGTGCCAGCAGCTTAGTAGCGGGCGGTACTTTGAACACTGAAGCTTTCTTT
TRBJ2-1,TRBD2,.,TRBV5-1,CASSLFPGGNEQFF,TGCGCCAGCAGCTTGTTTCCGGGGGGCAATGAGCAGTTCTTC
TRBJ1-2,.,.,TRBV7-9,CASSVGTGPGYGYTF,TGTGCCAGCAGCGTAGGGACGGGCCCCGGCTATGGCTACACCTTC
TRBJ1-3,TRBD1,.,TRBV6-5,CATLGTGGNTIYF,TGTGCCACCTTGGGGACAGGAGGAAACACCATATATTTT
TRBJ1-3,.,.,TRBV18,CASSQGEQTGNTIYF,TGTGCCAGCTCACAAGGTGAACAGACTGGAAACACCATATATTTT
TRBJ2-5,.,.,TRBV18,CASSPREETQYF,TGTGCCAGCTCACCAAGGGAAGAGACCCAGTACTTC
TRBJ1-5,.,few,TRBV7-9,CASSLAWGQPQHF,TGTGCCAGCAGCTTAGCTTGGGGTCAGCCCCAGCATTTT
TRBJ1-3,.,.,TRBV15,CATSRAGYSGNTIYF,TGTGCCACCAGCAGAGCCGGTTACTCTGGAAACACCATATATTTT
TRBJ2-6,TRBD1,.,TRBV10-3,CAISGGQAELLGANVLTF,TGTGCCATCAGTGGAGGACAGGCCGAGCTCCTCGGGGCCAACGTCCTGACTTTC
TRBJ1-1,.,few,TRBV15,CATSRGVGQVVNPEAFF,TGTGCCACCAGCAGAGGGGTTGGGCAGGTAGTTAACCCTGAAGCTTTCTTT
TRBJ2-7,.,.,TRBV7-2,CASSFVGEQYF,TGTGCCAGCAGTTTCGTCGGTGAGCAGTACTTC
TRBJ1-2,.,.,TRBV19,CASSTQERFYGYTF,TGTGCCAGTAGTACCCAGGAAAGATTCTATGGCTACACCTTC
TRBJ1-1,.,.,TRBV28,CASSRKRAAFF,TGTGCCAGCAGTCGCAAGCGGGCAGCTTTCTTT
TRBJ1-3,.,.,TRBV28,CASSLGSGNTIYF,TGTGCCAGCAGTTTGGGATCGGGAAACACCATATATTTT
TRBJ2-2,.,.,TRBV5-1,CASSLEAGTQGGELFF,TGCGCCAGCAGCTTGGAGGCCGGGACCCAAGGCGGGGAGCTGTTTTTT
TRBJ2-1,.,.,TRBV10-3,CAIKGGTTHNEQFF,TGTGCCATCAAGGGGGGGACTACGCACAATGAGCAGTTCTTC
TRBJ1-1,TRBD1,.,TRBV28,CASSLRQGARTEAFF,TGTGCCAGCAGTTTGCGCCAGGGGGCGAGGACTGAAGCTTTCTTT
TRBJ2-5,TRBD2,.,TRBV11-2,CASSRQLAPQETQYF,TGTGCCAGCAGCCGACAACTAGCGCCGCAAGAGACCCAGTACTTC
TRBJ1-1,.,.,TRBV7-8,CASSLIQGAFF,TGTGCCAGCAGCTTAATTCAGGGGGCTTTCTTT
TRBJ2-2,.,.,TRBV9,CASSALGNTGELFF,TGTGCCAGCAGCGCCTTGGGGAACACCGGGGAGCTGTTTTTT
TRBJ2-4,.,.,TRBV6-1,CASRTRTLAKNIQYF,TGTGCCAGCAGAACGAGGACATTAGCCAAAAACATTCAGTACTTC
TRBJ1-4,.,.,TRBV7-8,CASSLGRANEKLFF,TGTGCCAGCAGCCTGGGGAGGGCTAATGAAAAACTGTTTTTT
TRBJ1-2,.,.,TRBV5-6,CASSLISATSGYAF,TGTGCCAGCAGCTTGATATCGGCTACATCTGGCTACGCCTTC
TRBJ2-4,TRBD2,.,TRBV19,CASSPPTSGVAKNIQYF,TGTGCCAGTAGTCCACCGACTAGCGGGGTAGCCAAAAACATTCAGTACTTC
TRBJ1-1,TRBD1,.,TRBV5-1,CASSQDRGRNEAFF,TGCGCCAGCAGCCAAGACAGGGGGCGAAATGAAGCTTTCTTT
TRBJ1-5,.,.,TRBV2,CASSEGGRGGSQPQHF,TGTGCCAGCAGTGAAGGGGGGAGGGGAGGAAGTCAGCCCCAGCATTTT
TRBJ2-1,.,.,TRBV5-1,CASSLDPRGYEQFF,TGCGCCAGCAGCTTGGACCCCCGTGGGTATGAGCAGTTCTTC
TRBJ2-1,TRBD2,.,TRBV2,CATKRGGDEQFF,TGTGCCACCAAAAGGGGAGGGGACGAGCAGTTCTTC
TRBJ1-1,.,.,TRBV5-4,CASSLEQGLNTEAFF,TGTGCCAGCAGCTTGGAGCAGGGATTGAACACTGAAGCTTTCTTT
TRBJ2-5,.,once,TRBV19,CASSPRQQETQYF,TGTGCCAGTAGCCCCCGGCAGCAAGAGACCCAGTACTTC
TRBJ2-3,TRBD1,.,TRBV29-1,CSARTGADTQYF,TGCAGCGCCAGGACAGGGGCAGATACGCAGTATTTT
TRBJ2-5,.,.,TRBV7-9,CASSVRTQGRTQETQYF,TGTGCCAGCAGCGTCCGAACCCAAGGACGGACCCAAGAGACCCAGTACTTC
TRBJ2-7,TRBD2,.,TRBV12-5,CASGLPRGGLREQYF,TGTGCTAGTGGTCTACCGCGGGGGGGCCTTCGGGAGCAGTACTTC
TRBJ2-6,TRBD2,.,TRBV5-5,CASSVPGLASGANVLTF,TGTGCCAGCAGCGTGCCGGGACTAGCGTCTGGGGCCAACGTCCTGACTTTT
TRBJ2-5,.,.,TRBV28,CASSLLQETQYF,TGTGCCAGCAGTTTATTACAGGAGACCCAGTACTTC
TRBJ1-2,.,.,TRBV25-1,CASSPLGGTNYGYTF,TGTGCCAGCAGTCCCCTTGGGGGGACTAACTATGGCTACACCTTC
TRBJ2-4,TRBD1,.,TRBV5-6,CASSLGTGPLDF,TGTGCCAGCAGCTTGGGGACAGGGCCCTTGGACTTC